The clone carrying this T cell receptor (beta chain) appeared a few times. Its target is unknown. These data belong to a study of T cells in localized non-small cell lung cancer. Using immunoSEQ multiplex PCR, the repertoire was profiled, and TCRdb retains in-frame clones only, with some absent. This table holds about 59,000 clones, approximately 90% found once. This CDR3 is built from 14 residues. Germline lookup yields CDR1 LNHDA and CDR2 SQIVND (reference sequence). The ends lost 4 bases at V and 2 bases at J; junction bases unmatched: 2. Study conclusions and caveats: Tumor showed lower T cell clonality than uninvolved adjacent lung, where it was highest.

The material sequenced was peripheral blood, taken before any cancer treatment. This rearrangement joins TRBV19 to TRBJ1-5; TRBD1 matches at 7 bases. This TCR came from a man aged 35-69 years with stage I squamous cell lung carcinoma. CDR3 sequence (DNA): TGTGCCAGTAGTACTACAGGGGGCAATCAGCCCCAGCATTTT. Translated, it gives CASSTTGGNQPQHF. Filled out from reference TRBV19 and TRBJ1-5, the complete variable domain reads DGGITQSPKYLFRKEGQNVTLSCEQNLNHDAMYWYRQDPGQGLRLIYYSQIVNDFQKGDIAEGYSVSREKKESFPLTVTSAQKNPTAFYLCASSTTGGNQPQHFGDGTRLSIL.